Detailed here is one T cell receptor (beta chain). The target antigen is unknown. This entry is derived from a study of shared clonotypes between healthy human individuals. Study-wide results and limits: Clonotype sharing across a few donors was observed for around 5.1% of naive CD4 clonotypes. Among donors, sharing of clonotypes was expected to be affected by sequencing depth.

Naive CD8 cells lacked CD45RO, underwent positive selection for CCR7 and left out terminally differentiated effector memory CD45RA+ cells. Healthy and HIV-negative, the adult donors had no recent acute infections or vaccinations. Assay used: immunoSEQ multiplex PCR; TCRdb lists only in-frame clones, some missing. The table has around 2,000,000 clones, just under 95% seen once. With 2 bases clipped from V and 4 bases from J, the junction kept 7 bases outside the gene matches. The CDR3 covers 16 residues. Germline V gene lookup returns CDR1 SEHNR and CDR2 FQNEAQ (reference sequence). This chain links TRBV7-9 with TRBJ2-3; 9 nucleotides agree with TRBD2. The receptor was isolated from a man younger than 35 in good health. The sequenced material came from naive CD8+ T cells sorted from blood. CDR3 loop: CASSLPGGGVADTQYF. The CDR3 DNA follows: TGTGCCAGCAGCTTACCCGGCGGGGGGGTTGCAGATACGCAGTATTTT.